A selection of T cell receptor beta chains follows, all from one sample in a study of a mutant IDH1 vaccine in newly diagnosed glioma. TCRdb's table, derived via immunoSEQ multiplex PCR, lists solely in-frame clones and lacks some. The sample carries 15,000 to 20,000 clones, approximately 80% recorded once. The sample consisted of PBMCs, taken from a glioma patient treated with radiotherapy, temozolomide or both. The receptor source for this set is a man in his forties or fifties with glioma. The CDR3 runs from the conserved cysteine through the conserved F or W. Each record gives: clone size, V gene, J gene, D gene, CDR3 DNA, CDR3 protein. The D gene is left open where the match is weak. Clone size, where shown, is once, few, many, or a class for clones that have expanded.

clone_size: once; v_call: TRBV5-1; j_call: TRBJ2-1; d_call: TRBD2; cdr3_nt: TGCGCCAGCAGCTTGGAATTAGCGGGAGGGGGAGCGTACAATGAGCAGTTCTTC; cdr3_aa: CASSLELAGGGAYNEQFF
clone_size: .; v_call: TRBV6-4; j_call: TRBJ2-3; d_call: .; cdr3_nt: TGTGCCAGCAGTGAGGGAACCTCCACAGATACGCAGTATTTT; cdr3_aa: CASSEGTSTDTQYF
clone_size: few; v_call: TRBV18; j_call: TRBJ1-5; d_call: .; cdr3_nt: TGTGCCAGCTCACCAGAAAGTAAGGGAGTAGGGCCCCAGCATTTT; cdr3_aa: CASSPESKGVGPQHF
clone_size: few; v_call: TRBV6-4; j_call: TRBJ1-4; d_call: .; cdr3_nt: TGTGCCAGCAGTCCAACCGGCCAAGGTCGGGAAAAACTGTTTTTT; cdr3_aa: CASSPTGQGREKLFF
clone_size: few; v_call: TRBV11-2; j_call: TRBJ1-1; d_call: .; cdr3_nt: TGTGCCAGCAGCTTAGGGCCCGTGGGAGCTTTCTTT; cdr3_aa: CASSLGPVGAFF
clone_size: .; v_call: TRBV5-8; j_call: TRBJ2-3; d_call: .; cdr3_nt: TGTGCCAGCAGCTGGCGATGGAGCGGCACAGATACGCAGTATTTT; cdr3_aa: CASSWRWSGTDTQYF
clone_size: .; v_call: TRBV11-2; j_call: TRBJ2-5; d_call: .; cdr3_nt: TGTGCCAGCAGCTTCCAAGAGACCCAGTACTTC; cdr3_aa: CASSFQETQYF
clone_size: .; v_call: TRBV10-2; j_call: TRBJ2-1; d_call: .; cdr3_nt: TGCGCCAGCAGCCGGAGTCTAACCCCCAATGAGCAGTTCTTC; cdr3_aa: CASSRSLTPNEQFF
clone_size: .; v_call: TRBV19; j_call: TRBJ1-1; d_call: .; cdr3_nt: TGTGCCACCTGGGACACTGAAGCTTTCTTT; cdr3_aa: CATWDTEAFF
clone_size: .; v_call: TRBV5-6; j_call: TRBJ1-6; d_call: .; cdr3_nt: TGTGCCAGCAGCTTGGGCGGGGGGCAAAGATCACCCCTCCACTTT; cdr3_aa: CASSLGGGQRSPLHF
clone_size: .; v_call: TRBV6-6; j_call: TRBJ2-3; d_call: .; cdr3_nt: TGTGCCAGCAGACCCACACGGGCCAGCACAGATACGCAGTATTTT; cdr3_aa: CASRPTRASTDTQYF
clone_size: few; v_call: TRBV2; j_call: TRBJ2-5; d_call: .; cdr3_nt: TGTGCCAGCAGTGGCGAGACCCAGTACTTC; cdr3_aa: CASSGETQYF
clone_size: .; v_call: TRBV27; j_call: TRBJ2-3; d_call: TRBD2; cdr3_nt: TGTGCCAGCAGTTTATCGCTAAGCGGGAGGGGGCCCAGCACAGATACGCAGTATTTT; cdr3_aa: CASSLSLSGRGPSTDTQYF
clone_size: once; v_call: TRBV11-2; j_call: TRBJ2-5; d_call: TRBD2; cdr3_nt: TGTGCCAGCAGCTTAGGAGTTGGCGGGAGGGAGGAGGAGACCCAGTACTTC; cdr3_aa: CASSLGVGGREEETQYF
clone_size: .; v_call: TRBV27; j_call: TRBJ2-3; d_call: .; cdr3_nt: TGTGCCAGCAGTTTTACCGGCCACGTGGTTGCAGATACGCAGTATTTT; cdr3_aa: CASSFTGHVVADTQYF